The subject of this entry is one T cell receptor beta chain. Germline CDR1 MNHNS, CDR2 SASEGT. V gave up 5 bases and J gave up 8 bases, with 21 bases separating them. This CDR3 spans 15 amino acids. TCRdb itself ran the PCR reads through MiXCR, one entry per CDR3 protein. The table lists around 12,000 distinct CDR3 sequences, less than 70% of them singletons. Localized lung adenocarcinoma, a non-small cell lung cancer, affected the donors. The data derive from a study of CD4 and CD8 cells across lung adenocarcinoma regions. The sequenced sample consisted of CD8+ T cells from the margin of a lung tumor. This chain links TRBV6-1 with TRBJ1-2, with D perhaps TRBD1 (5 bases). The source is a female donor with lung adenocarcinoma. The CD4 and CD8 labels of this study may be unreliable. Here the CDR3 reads CASSQRPDGGEGYTF. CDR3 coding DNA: TGTGCCAGCAGTCAACGTCCCGACGGGGGGGAGGGCTACACCTTC.